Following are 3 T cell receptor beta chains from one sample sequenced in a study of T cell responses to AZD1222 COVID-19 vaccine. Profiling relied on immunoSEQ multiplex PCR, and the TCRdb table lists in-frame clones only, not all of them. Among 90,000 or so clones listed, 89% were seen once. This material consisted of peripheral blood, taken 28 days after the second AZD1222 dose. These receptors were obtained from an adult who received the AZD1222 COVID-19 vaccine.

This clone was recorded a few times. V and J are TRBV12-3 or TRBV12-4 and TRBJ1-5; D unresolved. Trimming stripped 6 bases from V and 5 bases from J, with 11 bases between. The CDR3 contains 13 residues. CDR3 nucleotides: TGTGCCAGCAGCACGGACGGCTATCAGCCCCAGCATTTT. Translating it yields CASSTDGYQPQHF.

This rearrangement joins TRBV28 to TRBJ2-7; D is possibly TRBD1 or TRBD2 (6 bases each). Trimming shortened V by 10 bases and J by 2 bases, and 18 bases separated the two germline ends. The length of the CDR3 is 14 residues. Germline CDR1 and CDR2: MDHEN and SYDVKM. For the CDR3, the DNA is TGTGCCACCCTCGGAGGGGGGCCTACCTACGAGCAGTACTTC. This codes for CATLGGGPTYEQYF.

CDR3 DNA sequence: TGTGCCAGCAGTGAAATGGCTGGGGGGCCGGATACGCAGTATTTT. Amino acids: CASSEMAGGPDTQYF. This chain connects TRBV6-1 to TRBJ2-3, with D perhaps given as TRBD1 or TRBD2 (6 bases each). V lost 2 bases and J 6 bases, leaving 15 bases between the germline ends. The germline CDR1 and CDR2 sequences are MNHNS and SASEGT. This CDR3 comprises 15 residues.